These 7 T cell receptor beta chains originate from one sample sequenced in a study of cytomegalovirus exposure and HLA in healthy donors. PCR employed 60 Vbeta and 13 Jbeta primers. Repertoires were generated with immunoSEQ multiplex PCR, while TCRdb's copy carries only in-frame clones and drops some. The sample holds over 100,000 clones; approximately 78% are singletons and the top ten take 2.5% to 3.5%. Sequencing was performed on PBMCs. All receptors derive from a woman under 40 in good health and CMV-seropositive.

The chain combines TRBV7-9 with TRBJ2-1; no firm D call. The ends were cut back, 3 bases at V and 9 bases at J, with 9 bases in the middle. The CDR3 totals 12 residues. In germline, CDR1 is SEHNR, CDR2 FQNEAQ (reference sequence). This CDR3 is CASSFSRGEQFF. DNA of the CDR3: TGTGCCAGCAGCTTCTCCCGCGGTGAGCAGTTCTTC.

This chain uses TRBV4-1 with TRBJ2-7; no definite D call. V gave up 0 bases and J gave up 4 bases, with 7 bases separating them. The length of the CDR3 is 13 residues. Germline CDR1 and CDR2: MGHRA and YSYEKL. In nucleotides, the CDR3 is TGCGCCAGCAGCCAAGATGGTCGGTACGAGCAGTACTTC. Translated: CASSQDGRYEQYF.

The CDR3 DNA is TGTGCCAGCTCACCCCGCCCATCTGAGTATGAAGCTTTCTTT. It translates to CASSPRPSEYEAFF. V and J are TRBV18 and TRBJ1-1; no clear D. The V and J ends lost 3 bases and 7 bases respectively, with 15 bases between them. The CDR3 length is 14 residues. The V gene's germline CDR1 is KGHSH and CDR2 LQKENI.

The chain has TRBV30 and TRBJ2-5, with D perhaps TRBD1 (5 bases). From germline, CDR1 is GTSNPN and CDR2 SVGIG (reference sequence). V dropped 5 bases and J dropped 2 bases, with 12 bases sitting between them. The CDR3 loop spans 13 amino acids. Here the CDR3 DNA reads TGTGCCTGGGCCGACAGTTCTCAAGAGACCCAGTACTTC. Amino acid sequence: CAWADSSQETQYF.

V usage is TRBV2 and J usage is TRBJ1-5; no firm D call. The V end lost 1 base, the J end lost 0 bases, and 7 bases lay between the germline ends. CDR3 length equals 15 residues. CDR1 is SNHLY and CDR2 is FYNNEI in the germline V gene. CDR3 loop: CASSEGADSNQPQHF. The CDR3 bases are TGTGCCAGCAGTGAAGGGGCCGATAGCAATCAGCCCCAGCATTTT.

CDR3 amino acids: CASSLTASGFGELFF. In DNA form, the CDR3 reads TGTGCCAGCAGCTTAACGGCTAGCGGTTTCGGGGAGCTGTTTTTT. The J gene is TRBJ2-2, the V gene TRBV7-9, with 7 positions matching TRBD2. CDR1 is SEHNR, CDR2 FQNEAQ, per germline (reference sequence). Germline trimming cut 2 bases from V and 7 bases from J; bases unmatched to any gene: 7. The CDR3 is made up of 15 amino acids.

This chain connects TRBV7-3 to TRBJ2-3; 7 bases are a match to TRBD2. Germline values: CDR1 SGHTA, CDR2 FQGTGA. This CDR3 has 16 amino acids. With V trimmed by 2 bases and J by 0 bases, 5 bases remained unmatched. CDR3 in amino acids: CASSLFGGGSTDTQYF. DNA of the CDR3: TGTGCCAGCAGCTTATTTGGCGGGGGAAGCACAGATACGCAGTATTTT.